These 19 T cell receptor beta chains came from one sample sequenced in a study of T cell responses to AZD1222 COVID-19 vaccine. TCRdb's copy holds only in-frame clones and misses some; the assay was immunoSEQ multiplex PCR. The sample gives about 130,000 clones, roughly 90% of which show up once; around 1.5% is in the top ten. Sequenced here: peripheral blood, sampled on day 0 of AZD1222 vaccination. The receptors here all came from an adult in good health.

The chain links TRBV7-9 to TRBJ2-5; 7 positions match TRBD2. This CDR3 spans 15 amino acids. The germline gives CDR1 SEHNR, CDR2 FQNEAQ (reference sequence). Unmatched junction bases numbered 6, after V lost 4 bases and J lost 1 base. The CDR3 loop reads CASSSGGGVQETQYF. DNA for the CDR3: TGTGCCAGCAGCTCGGGAGGCGGGGTCCAAGAGACCCAGTACTTC. Drawing the rest from reference TRBV7-9 and TRBJ2-5, the complete variable domain is DTGVSQNPRHKITKRGQNVTFRCDPISEHNRLYWYRQTLGQGPEFLTYFQNEAQLEKSRLLSDRFSAERPKGSFSTLEIQRTEQGDSAMYLCASSSGGGVQETQYFGPGTRLLVL.

This chain links TRBV28 with TRBJ1-1; 12 positions agree with TRBD1. The CDR3 has 19 residues. Trimming removed 5 bases from V and 11 bases from J; junction bases left unmatched: 24. Germline V gene data show CDR1 as MDHEN and CDR2 as SYDVKM. In DNA form, the CDR3 reads TGTGCCAGCAGTACAGGGGCTATCTTACTGGGGACAGGGGGCTATCAGGCTTTCTTT. This encodes CASSTGAILLGTGGYQAFF.

The gene calls are TRBV4-1 and TRBJ2-3, with a weak D call TRBD1 (5 bases). The germline V and J ends were trimmed by 3 bases and 6 bases, with 10 bases remaining between them. This CDR3 region has 13 residues. Germline assignment: CDR1 MGHRA and CDR2 YSYEKL. CDR3 bases: TGCGCCAGCAGCCATCCAGGGTTCGATACGCAGTATTTT. This translates into CASSHPGFDTQYF.

The chain carries TRBV19 and TRBJ1-5; D is uncertain. V lost 6 bases to trimming and J lost 5 bases, with 17 bases between them. The CDR3 loop spans 15 amino acids. Germline V gives CDR1 LNHDA, CDR2 SQIVND (reference sequence). CDR3 DNA: TGTGCCAGTAGCCCCGTGTGGGTGAACGATCAGCCCCAGCATTTT. Residues: CASSPVWVNDQPQHF.

This clone was seen only once. The chain recombines TRBV5-4 with TRBJ2-7; tentative D call: TRBD2 (6 bases). The CDR3 is 15 residues long. Trimming pared 4 bases from V and 0 bases from J, leaving 14 bases between. Per germline, CDR1 SGHNT and CDR2 YYREEE (reference sequence). CDR3 nucleotides: TGTGCCAGCAGCCCAGGGACTGGCCGCTCCTACGAGCAGTACTTC. Translated, it gives CASSPGTGRSYEQYF.

This clone has just one count. The chain uses TRBV5-1 and TRBJ2-3, with D maybe TRBD1 (6 bases). CDR1 SGHRS and CDR2 YFSETQ come from the germline V gene. The V end was cut by 0 bases, the J end by 0 bases, with 8 bases between. The CDR3 loop spans 15 amino acids. CDR3 region: CASSLGQVSTDTQYF. For the CDR3, the DNA is TGCGCCAGCAGCTTGGGACAGGTTAGCACAGATACGCAGTATTTT.

The chain carries TRBV27 and TRBJ1-2; a possible D gene is TRBD1 (6 bases). The V gene's germline CDR1 is MNHEY and CDR2 SMNVEV (reference sequence). This CDR3 has 14 amino acids. V lost 1 base, J lost 3 bases, and 9 bases lay in between. In DNA form, the CDR3 reads TGTGCCAGCAGTTTATTTCCAGGGGACTATGGCTACACCTTC. Translated: CASSLFPGDYGYTF.

V and J are TRBV2 and TRBJ2-7, with D tentatively TRBD2 (6 bases). Trimming cost V 6 bases and J 3 bases, with 15 bases left between them. Germline loops: CDR1 SNHLY, CDR2 FYNNEI. CDR3 length equals 14 residues. CDR3: CASREGTWDYEQYF. In DNA form, the CDR3 reads TGTGCCAGCAGGGAGGGAACGTGGGACTACGAGCAGTACTTC. Complete variable domain (other parts from reference TRBV2 and TRBJ2-7): EPEVTQTPSHQVTQMGQEVILRCVPISNHLYFYWYRQILGQKVEFLVSFYNNEISEKSEIFDDQFSVERPDGSNFTLKIRSTKLEDSAMYFCASREGTWDYEQYFGPGTRLTVT.

The chain recombines TRBV10-3 with TRBJ1-1; maybe TRBD1 (5 bases). The germline V gene has CDR1 ENHRY and CDR2 SYGVKD. V lost 4 bases and J lost 1, with 10 bases in between. The CDR3 is 14 amino acids. The CDR3 loop is CAISGRGGNTEAFF. In nucleotides, the CDR3 is TGTGCCATCAGTGGGAGGGGCGGGAACACTGAAGCTTTCTTT.

This clone showed up just once. The chain employs TRBV6-5 and TRBJ2-7; D may be TRBD2 (6 bases). V was cut by 2 bases and J by 5 bases, with 13 bases left in between. The germline V gene has CDR1 MNHEY and CDR2 SVGAGI. The CDR3 runs 14 residues. This CDR3 is CASSYVLATNEQYF. CDR3 DNA: TGTGCCAGCAGTTACGTACTAGCCACTAACGAGCAGTACTTC.

This sequence joins TRBV7-9 and TRBJ2-2; no firm D call. Germline loops: CDR1 SEHNR, CDR2 FQNEAQ (reference sequence). Trimming cost V 5 bases and J 4 bases, with 23 bases left between them. There are 18 residues in the CDR3. The chain's CDR3 is CASSHPSFDPVGTGELFF. In DNA form, the CDR3 reads TGTGCCAGCAGCCACCCCTCCTTCGATCCGGTGGGCACCGGGGAGCTGTTTTTT.

The chain couples TRBV6-5 to TRBJ1-5; tentatively, D is TRBD1 (5 bases). Trimming removed 3 bases at V and 3 bases at J, with 12 bases between. The CDR3 extends over 15 amino acids. The germline V gene encodes CDR1 MNHEY and CDR2 SVGAGI. DNA for the CDR3: TGTGCCAGCAGTTATTTCCAGGGAGACAATCAGCCCCAGCATTTT. This codes for CASSYFQGDNQPQHF.

The chain combines TRBV2 with TRBJ2-7, with D maybe TRBD2 (5 bases). The CDR3 totals 13 residues. The V gene lost 3 bases and the J gene lost 3 bases, with 9 bases spanning the gap. Germline assignment: CDR1 SNHLY and CDR2 FYNNEI. The CDR3, as DNA: TGTGCCAGCAGTGATATCCGGGGCTACGAGCAGTACTTC. Its protein is CASSDIRGYEQYF.

V usage is TRBV2 and J usage is TRBJ1-5, with D tentatively TRBD1 (5 bases). This CDR3 is 15 amino acids long. Germline V CDR1 and CDR2: SNHLY, FYNNEI. V was pared by 4 bases and J by 0 bases, with 10 bases between. The CDR3 region has the DNA TGTGCCAGCAGTGGGGACTTCCATAGCAATCAGCCCCAGCATTTT. It codes for CASSGDFHSNQPQHF.

The gene calls are TRBV5-1 and TRBJ2-3; the match to TRBD1 covers 8 bases. The germline gives CDR1 SGHRS, CDR2 YFSETQ. CDR3 length: 16 amino acids. Germline trimming cut 3 bases from V and 0 bases from J; bases unmatched to any gene: 6. The CDR3 DNA is TGCGCCAGCAGCTCAAAGACAGGGGCCAGCACAGATACGCAGTATTTT. Its translation: CASSSKTGASTDTQYF.

As to this clone: Other DNA sequences within the sample encode an identical CDR3. The V gene is TRBV9, the J gene TRBJ1-3; 9 positions agree with TRBD1. J was trimmed by 3 bases and V by 0 bases; bases with no gene match: 10. The CDR3 totals 18 residues. The germline V gene has CDR1 SGDLS and CDR2 YYNGEE. CDR3 nucleotides: TGTGCCAGCAGCGTAGTTGGAGACAGGGGGTCGTATGGAAACACCATATATTTT. Its protein product is CASSVVGDRGSYGNTIYF. The full variable domain, rest sourced from reference TRBV9 and TRBJ1-3, is DSGVTQTPKHLITATGQRVTLRCSPRSGDLSVYWYQQSLDQGLQFLIQYYNGEERAKGNILERFSAQQFPDLHSELNLSSLELGDSALYFCASSVVGDRGSYGNTIYFGEGSWLTVV.

There are a few counts of this clone. The rearrangement links TRBV19 to TRBJ1-2; D perhaps matches TRBD1 (5 bases). The CDR3 loop spans 13 amino acids. The germline V and J ends were trimmed by 4 bases and 3 bases, with 9 bases remaining between them. Germline lookup yields CDR1 LNHDA and CDR2 SQIVND (reference sequence). The CDR3 DNA reads as TGTGCCAGTAGTACCGGGGCTGACTATGGCTACACCTTC. It translates to CASSTGADYGYTF.

This clone was counted a single time. The junction departs from germline at one end; a sequencing error may be responsible. The CDR3 DNA reads as TGTGCCAGCAGCTTAGAGGGGCAGGCTGCCTTTGTGATCTTT. Protein sequence: CASSLEGQAAFVIF. The chain couples TRBV7-2 to TRBJ1-1, with D maybe TRBD1 (5 bases). The CDR3 has 14 amino acids. Germline V CDR1 and CDR2: SGHTA, FQGNSA.

The chain links TRBV30 to TRBJ1-6; D uncertain. This CDR3 region has 10 residues. Germline V gene lookup returns CDR1 GTSNPN and CDR2 SVGIG (reference sequence). CDR3: CAVGNSPLHF. The CDR3 bases are TGTGCAGTGGGGAATTCACCCCTCCACTTT.